The T cell receptor (beta chain) described here comes from a study of response to subunit inactivated influenza vaccine. This clonotype occurred many times. The antigen is undetermined. TCRdb used MiXCR to reprocess the RT-PCR reads, holding one entry per CDR3 protein. The data contain about 500,000 distinct CDR3 sequences, approximately 12% of them singletons. Study-wide results and limits: Authors suggested that a seasonal influenza vaccination recruits few new T cells each time.

Per the germline V gene, CDR1 is SQVTM and CDR2 is ANQGSEA. CDR3 length: 15 amino acids. V was cut by 0 bases and J by 2 bases, with 13 bases left in between. The source was PBMCs from blood, collected about 6 weeks after vaccination. The V and J genes are TRBV29-1 and TRBJ2-5, with D possibly matching TRBD2 (6 bases). The origin of this receptor is a man aged 45-60 years who received an inactivated influenza vaccine. The CDR3 DNA reads as TGCAGCGTTGAAGACTCCGGGAGTAGACAAGAGACCCAGTACTTC. It yields the protein CSVEDSGSRQETQYF. Full variable domain (outside the CDR3, taken from reference TRBV29-1 and TRBJ2-5): SAVISQKPSRDICQRGTSLTIQCQVDSQVTMMFWYRQQPGQSLTLIATANQGSEATYESGFVIDKFPISRPNLTFSTLTVSNMSPEDSSIYLCSVEDSGSRQETQYFGPGTRLLVL.